The source of this TCR beta chain is a study of somatic mutations in cytotoxic T cells in rheumatoid arthritis. Background on the study: Flow sorting of some V beta antibody-stained T cells reached nearly 100% purity, with V beta1+ cells also TCRB-sequenced. Overall study results and limits: Patients with rheumatoid arthritis showed a slight underrepresentation of TRBV07, a finding that was never subjected to any adjustment for multiple comparisons.

Trimming pared 2 bases from V and 5 bases from J, leaving 9 bases between. Germline-derived CDR1 and CDR2 are MNHEY and SVGAGI. The CDR3 runs 13 residues. Each population, CD4+ and CD8+ cells, was isolated by positive magnetic bead selection and checked for purity by flow cytometry. Sequencing used immunoSEQ multiplex PCR; TCRdb keeps in-frame clones, though not all of them. In the table there are roughly 10,000 clones, around four fifths of which are singletons. Concerning this clone itself: Antigen unknown.

J is TRBJ1-2 and V is TRBV6-5, with D unresolved. The TCR was taken from an adult with rheumatoid arthritis. The sequenced material came from CD8+ T cells sorted from blood. The CDR3 here is CASSYAGKYGYTF. CDR3 nucleotides: TGTGCCAGCAGTTACGCAGGAAAATATGGCTACACCTTC.